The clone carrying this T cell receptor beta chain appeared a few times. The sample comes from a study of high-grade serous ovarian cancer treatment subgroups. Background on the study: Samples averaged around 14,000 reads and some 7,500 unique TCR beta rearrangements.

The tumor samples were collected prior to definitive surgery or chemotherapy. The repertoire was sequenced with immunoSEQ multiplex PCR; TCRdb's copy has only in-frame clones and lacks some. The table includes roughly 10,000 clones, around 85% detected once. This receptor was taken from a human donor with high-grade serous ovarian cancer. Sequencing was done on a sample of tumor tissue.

CDR3 DNA: TGTGCCAGCAGCTTAGTTGTAGCGGGGGAAGAGACCCAGTACTTC. Protein product: CASSLVVAGEETQYF. This chain connects TRBV11-2 to TRBJ2-5; 9 nucleotides line up with TRBD2. The germline V gene has CDR1 SGHAT and CDR2 FQNNGV. With 1 base clipped from V and 3 bases from J, the junction kept 3 bases outside the gene matches. This CDR3 contains 15 residues.